This TCR beta chain appears in the sequencing data of a study of blood T cell repertoires in COVID-19. Study summary: The samples span acute and convalescent COVID-19 from the United States, Italy and Spain. PBMCs, B-cell-depleted T cells, or T cells provided the cDNA or gDNA that made up the material.

From germline, CDR1 is SGHAT and CDR2 FQNNGV. The V end was cut by 2 bases, the J end by 7 bases, with 12 bases between. The CDR3 length is 15 residues. Under the authors' procedure: Counts of nucleated cells, estimated from reference gene primer amplification, were obtained. Clones were sequenced by immunoSEQ multiplex PCR, and TCRdb holds only the in-frame ones, with some missing. Clone size and V and J calls were adopted from that table, with D and trimming inferred from the DNA. This sample has 190,000 or so clones; 85% to 90% occur once, and the top ten carry roughly 0.9%. The sequencing sample was made of peripheral blood. The receptor was derived from a woman between 18 and 29 years old who had recovered from COVID-19. The J gene is TRBJ1-6, the V gene TRBV11-2; tentative D call: TRBD1 (5 bases). CDR3 sequence reads: CASSLWGLRNSPLHF. DNA of the CDR3: TGTGCCAGCAGCTTATGGGGACTTCGGAATTCACCCCTCCACTTT.